This TCR beta chain was documented in a study of blood T cells in healthy people across ages. A sample-barcoded 5' primer and a J-beta primer mix were used in a second PCR of about 7 to 11 cycles. TCRdb itself ran the 5' RACE reads through MiXCR, one entry per CDR3 protein. The table shows roughly 680,000 distinct CDR3 sequences, with 52% occurring only once. This clonotype was picked up many times. This receptor was taken from a woman of 80 years or more in good health. The sequenced material came from blood.

CDR3: CASSPGASDTQYF. CDR3 nucleotide sequence: TGCGCCAGCAGTCCGGGGGCATCAGATACGCAGTATTTT. V is TRBV5-1 and J is TRBJ2-3; D is tentatively TRBD1 or TRBD2 (6 bases each). The CDR3 contains 13 residues. V was pared by 5 bases and J by 4 bases, with 11 bases between. The germline CDR1 and CDR2 sequences are SGHRS and YFSETQ.